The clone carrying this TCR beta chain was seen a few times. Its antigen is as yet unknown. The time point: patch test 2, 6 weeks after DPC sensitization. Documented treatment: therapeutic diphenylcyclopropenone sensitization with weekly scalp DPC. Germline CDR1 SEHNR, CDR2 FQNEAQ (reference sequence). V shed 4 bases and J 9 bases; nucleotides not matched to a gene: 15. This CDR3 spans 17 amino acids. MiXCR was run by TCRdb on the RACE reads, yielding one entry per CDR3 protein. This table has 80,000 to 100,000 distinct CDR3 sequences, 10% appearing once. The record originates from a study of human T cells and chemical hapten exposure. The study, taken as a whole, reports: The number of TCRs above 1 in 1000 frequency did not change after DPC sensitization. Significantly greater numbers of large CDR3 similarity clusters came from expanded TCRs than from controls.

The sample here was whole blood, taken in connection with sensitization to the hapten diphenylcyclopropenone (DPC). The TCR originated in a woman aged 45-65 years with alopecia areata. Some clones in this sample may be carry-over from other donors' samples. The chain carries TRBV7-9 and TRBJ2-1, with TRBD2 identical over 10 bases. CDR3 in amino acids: CASSSSPVFIAGGEQFF. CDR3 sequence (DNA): TGTGCCAGCAGCTCCTCCCCCGTTTTTATAGCGGGAGGTGAGCAGTTCTTC. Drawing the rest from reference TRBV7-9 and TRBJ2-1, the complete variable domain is DTGVSQNPRHKITKRGQNVTFRCDPISEHNRLYWYRQTLGQGPEFLTYFQNEAQLEKSRLLSDRFSAERPKGSFSTLEIQRTEQGDSAMYLCASSSSPVFIAGGEQFFGPGTRLTVL.